This T cell receptor (beta chain) was profiled in a study of human T cells and chemical hapten exposure (dated by TCRdb to about 2021). As for the study more broadly: The libraries were sequenced as a pool, and the TCR yield per sample differed mostly because of small variations in library volumes within the pool. In alopecia patients, the study followed how the peripheral blood TCR repertoire changed in vivo over primary and secondary sensitization to diphenylcyclopropenone (DPC), a hapten. Both TCR alpha and TCR beta chains were sequenced from each blood RNA sample.

Receptors were amplified or captured by RACE. The listed sequencing device is NextSeq 500. During library preparation, unique molecular identifiers were attached to individual cDNA molecules so that TCRs could be counted in a quantitative, reproducible way. As for how the authors treated the data: Samples had a median of about 96,000 TCRs, with a range from roughly 20,000 to 700,000. The Decombinator software suite was used to annotate V, J and CDR3 in the TCR reads. For the PS versus PT1 abundance plots, all samples were subsampled to the same number of TCRs (28,000). TCRs were defined as expanded if absent before sensitization and observed at least eight times at the 2-week time point. TCRdb's own reprocessing of the public reads used fastp at Q25 and MiXCR and kept productive beta chains. Entries that share a CDR3 protein sequence are merged under the most common genes and DNA. TCRdb's processing, not the authors', yielded these V and J calls. Within this sample are more than 60,000 distinct CDR3 sequences, with about 8.7% of them counted one time only. 1.5% of the sample belongs to the ten largest clones.

Results and caveats for the whole study, not just this receptor: DPC sensitization did not change the number of TCRs with a frequency above 1 in 1000, and there was no evidence of changes in global repertoire structure. Repeated subsampling changed both the strength of the expansion versus patch-test correlation and the threshold at which the correlation became significant.

From a lookup of the germline V gene, CDR1 and CDR2 are SQVTM and ANQGSEA. Inclusive of the bounding cysteine and phenylalanine, the CDR3 is 13 residues long. Only CDR3 DNA is held: 39 bases, read in frame from base 1. The junction shows trimming of 7 bases on V and 6 bases on J, plus 16 bases between the germline ends. What the time point label conveys for this sample: healthy volunteer bleed at 6 weeks. Unfractionated whole blood was collected in Tempus Blood RNA tubes, and total RNA was extracted from that blood. Four or five healthy volunteers were used as TCR sequencing controls and were bled at day 0, 2 weeks and 6 weeks. On this clonotype itself: This receptor's antigen is unknown. Base qualities are missing; no much larger clone stands one base away.

The rearrangement joined TRBV29-1 to TRBJ1-5, with no reliable assignment of the D segment. The TCR comes from a male donor in good health. Some clones in this sample may be carry-over from other donors' samples. The source material was whole blood. The DNA sequence follows: TGCAGCGCTGCGGAGAGGGAGGGTCAGCCCCAGCATTTT. Its translation is CSAAEREGQPQHF.